This TCR beta chain was obtained from a study of blood T cell repertoires in COVID-19. Under the authors' procedure: By means of reference gene primer amplification, nucleated cell counts were estimated. Data came from immunoSEQ multiplex PCR; TCRdb stores just in-frame clones and leaves some out. For V, J and clone size, that table is used; D and trimming come from the DNA. The repertoire holds 200,000 to 300,000 clones, with 75% to 85% as singletons. The V gene lost 0 bases and the J gene lost 1 base, with 4 bases spanning the gap. Germline assignment: CDR1 MGHRA and CDR2 YSYEKL. The length of the CDR3 is 13 residues.

The specimen sequenced was peripheral blood. The receptor was derived from a human donor in a cohort sampled during active COVID-19. The chain has TRBV4-1 and TRBJ2-7; D remains ambiguous. For the CDR3, the DNA is TGCGCCAGCAGCCAAGATAGTTCCTACGAGCAGTACTTC. It specifies CASSQDSSYEQYF.